These 8 T cell receptor beta chains came from one sample sequenced in a study of T cell clones after liver transplantation. The table came from immunoSEQ multiplex PCR; TCRdb's copy has only in-frame clones and leaves some out. The sample holds fewer than 7,000 clones; roughly 80% are singletons and the top ten take 36%. Sequencing was performed on CD8+ T cells from blood, taken before liver transplant. These receptors came from a human donor who received a liver transplant.

The DNA of the CDR3 is TGTGCCAGCAGCTCTCTTCGAGAGCTGTTTTTT. It specifies CASSSLRELFF. The chain has TRBV13 and TRBJ2-2; D not certain. CDR1 is PRHDT, CDR2 FYEKMQ, per germline (reference sequence). V gave up 4 bases and J gave up 11 bases, with 8 bases separating them. This CDR3 has 11 amino acids.

By share of the sample, this clone is medium-sized. The chain recombines TRBV5-4 with TRBJ1-1; TRBD1 matches at 8 bases. CDR1 is SGHNT, CDR2 YYREEE, per germline (reference sequence). Trimming removed 4 bases from V and 2 bases from J; junction bases left unmatched: 7. CDR3 size: 15 residues. The CDR3 coding sequence is TGTGCCAGCAGCCTACGACAGGGGTTCAACACTGAAGCTTTCTTT. Translating gives CASSLRQGFNTEAFF.

The J gene is TRBJ2-3, the V gene TRBV5-6, with D tentatively TRBD2 (6 bases). The V gene's germline CDR1 is SGHDT and CDR2 YYEEEE. CDR3 length equals 16 residues. The V end was cut by 0 bases, the J end by 4 bases, with 15 bases between. For the CDR3, the DNA is TGTGCCAGCAGCTTGGGCGGGGAGTGGAGCGCAGATACGCAGTATTTT. It encodes CASSLGGEWSADTQYF.

This sequence joins TRBV19 and TRBJ2-2; 10 bases line up with TRBD2. V shed 1 base and J 7 bases; nucleotides not matched to a gene: 0. There are 14 residues in the CDR3. CDR1 and CDR2 from the germline V gene are LNHDA and SQIVND (reference sequence). This CDR3 is CASSIGTSGGELFF. The CDR3 DNA follows: TGTGCCAGTAGTATAGGGACTAGCGGCGGGGAGCTGTTTTTT.

This rearrangement joins TRBV5-1 to TRBJ1-3; D perhaps matches TRBD1 (5 bases). The V and J ends lost 4 bases and 4 bases respectively, with 15 bases between them. Per germline, CDR1 SGHRS and CDR2 YFSETQ. The CDR3 is made up of 15 amino acids. This chain's CDR3 is CASSQTGHFGNTIYF. CDR3 nucleotides: TGCGCCAGCAGCCAAACCGGACACTTCGGAAACACCATATATTTT. The variable domain in full, completed from reference TRBV5-1 and TRBJ1-3, reads KAGVTQTPRYLIKTRGQQVTLSCSPISGHRSVSWYQQTPGQGLQFLFEYFSETQRNKGNFPGRFSGRQFSNSRSEMNVSTLELGDSALYLCASSQTGHFGNTIYFGEGSWLTVV.

This clone was seen just once. The chain joins TRBV27 to TRBJ2-1, with D unresolved. CDR3 length equals 15 residues. V was shortened by 2 bases and J by 9 bases, with 17 bases between the two germline ends. CDR1 and CDR2 from the germline V gene are MNHEY and SMNVEV (reference sequence). The CDR3 nucleotides read TGTGCCAGCAGTTTAGGTGGCTACCGATCTACTGAGCAGTTCTTC. Encoded protein: CASSLGGYRSTEQFF.

The V call is TRBV7-6, the J call TRBJ2-1, with 8 bases identical to TRBD2. This CDR3 contains 16 residues. CDR1 and CDR2 (germline): SGHVS, FNYEAQ. J was trimmed by 0 bases and V by 1 base; bases with no gene match: 2. DNA for the CDR3: TGTGCCAGCAGCTTAGGCGCGGGAGGCTCCTACAATGAGCAGTTCTTC. Protein: CASSLGAGGSYNEQFF.

In DNA form, the CDR3 reads TGTGCCAGCAGTTTCGGCAGGCACTACGAGCAGTACTTC. This encodes CASSFGRHYEQYF. The chain employs TRBV28 and TRBJ2-7; D unresolved. This CDR3 has 13 residues. Germline CDR1 MDHEN, CDR2 SYDVKM. Trimming took 3 bases from V and 3 from J, leaving 9 bases between them.